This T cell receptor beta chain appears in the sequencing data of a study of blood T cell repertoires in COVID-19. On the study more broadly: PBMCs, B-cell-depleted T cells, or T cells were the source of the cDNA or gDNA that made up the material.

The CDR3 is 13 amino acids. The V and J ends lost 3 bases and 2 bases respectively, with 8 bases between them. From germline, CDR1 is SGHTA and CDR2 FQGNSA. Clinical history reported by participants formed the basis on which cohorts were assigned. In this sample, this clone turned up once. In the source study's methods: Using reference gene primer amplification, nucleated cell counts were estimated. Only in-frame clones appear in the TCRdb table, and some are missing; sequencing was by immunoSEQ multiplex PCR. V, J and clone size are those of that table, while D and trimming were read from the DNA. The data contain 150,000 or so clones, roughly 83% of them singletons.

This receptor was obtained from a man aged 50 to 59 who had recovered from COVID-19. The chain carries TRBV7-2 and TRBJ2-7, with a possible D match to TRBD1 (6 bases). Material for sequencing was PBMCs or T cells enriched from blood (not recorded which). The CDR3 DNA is TGTGCCAGCAGCTTTTCAGGGGCCTACGAGCAGTACTTC. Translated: CASSFSGAYEQYF.